The present T cell receptor beta chain was sequenced within a study of response to subunit inactivated influenza vaccine. Study-level findings and limits: It was the authors' suggestion that each seasonal influenza vaccination recruits few new T cells.

Using its own MiXCR run on the RT-PCR reads, TCRdb lists one record per CDR3 protein. The sample contains about 780,000 distinct CDR3 sequences, about 18% of which appear only once. As concerns this clonotype: The antigen remains undetermined.

This specimen consisted of PBMCs from blood, obtained more than 4 days after vaccination. This receptor was identified in a man aged 50 or older who received an inactivated influenza vaccine.

The CDR3 loop is CAISESLSGGVKNEQYF. In DNA form, the CDR3 reads TGTGCCATCAGTGAGTCTTTATCAGGGGGCGTCAAAAACGAGCAGTACTTC. V is TRBV10-3 and J is TRBJ2-7; 8 bases are a match to TRBD1. The CDR3 runs 17 residues. V gave up 0 bases and J gave up 5 bases; unmatched junction bases: 12. CDR1 is ENHRY, CDR2 SYGVKD, per germline.